The rows below give T cell receptor beta chains drawn from one sample of a study of post-analysis software for immune sequencing data. A single record per CDR3 protein comes from TCRdb applying MiXCR to the PCR reads. Of 800,000 to 950,000 distinct CDR3 sequences in the sample, roughly 50% were seen once. Material: blood. These receptors originate from a girl aged 5 to 17 with multiple sclerosis. Both conserved end residues are part of each CDR3. The D gene is left open where the match is weak. The size field is filled for only some rows; it gives once, few, many or a size class.

d_call	clone_size	v_call	j_call	cdr3_aa	cdr3_nt
NA	NA	TRBV20-1	TRBJ2-7	CSAKKGGSYEQYF	TGCAGTGCCAAAAAGGGCGGTTCCTACGAGCAGTACTTC
NA	once	TRBV15	TRBJ1-2	CATSRDLPGSLGNYGYTF	TGTGCCACCAGCAGAGATCTGCCCGGGAGTCTCGGGAACTATGGCTACACCTTC
NA	once	TRBV7-3	TRBJ2-3	CASSFDRSSTDTQYF	TGTGCCAGCAGCTTCGATAGGTCTAGCACAGATACGCAGTATTTT
NA	few	TRBV2	TRBJ1-6	CASRQVAVAPLHF	TGTGCCAGCAGACAGGTCGCAGTCGCCCCCCTCCACTTT
TRBD2	NA	TRBV6-5	TRBJ2-3	CASRGTSGTDTQYF	TGTGCCAGCAGGGGGACTAGCGGCACAGATACGCAGTATTTT
TRBD1	NA	TRBV5-1	TRBJ2-7	CASSSGQAGEQYF	TGCGCCAGCAGCTCGGGACAGGCCGGCGAGCAGTACTTC
NA	NA	TRBV9	TRBJ2-6	CASSPGPLPSGANVLTF	TGTGCCAGCAGCCCGGGACCGTTACCCTCTGGGGCCAACGTCCTGACTTTC
NA	NA	TRBV25-1	TRBJ1-2	CASSDSITYGYTF	TGTGCCAGCAGTGACTCGATAACCTATGGCTACACCTTC
NA	NA	TRBV10-3	TRBJ1-1	CAISESAGVETEAFF	TGTGCCATCAGTGAGTCGGCGGGGGTCGAAACTGAAGCTTTCTTT
NA	NA	TRBV9	TRBJ2-7	CASSVEGRPYEQYF	TGTGCCAGCAGCGTAGAAGGCCGACCCTACGAGCAGTACTTC
TRBD1	NA	TRBV7-6	TRBJ2-5	CASRGSRGTGTQYF	TGTGCCAGCAGGGGGTCCAGGGGGACGGGGACCCAGTACTTC
TRBD1	few	TRBV20-1	TRBJ1-5	CSAIKTGDNQPQHF	TGCAGTGCTATAAAGACAGGGGACAATCAGCCCCAGCATTTT
TRBD1	NA	TRBV2	TRBJ1-2	CASSEDRGDYGYTF	TGTGCCAGCAGTGAGGACAGGGGGGACTATGGCTACACCTTC
NA	NA	TRBV9	TRBJ2-7	CASSVDHGAYEQYF	TGTGCCAGCAGCGTAGACCACGGAGCCTACGAGCAGTACTTC
TRBD1	NA	TRBV7-9	TRBJ2-2	CASRAGQGNTGELFF	TGTGCCAGCAGGGCGGGACAGGGGAACACCGGGGAGCTGTTTTTT
TRBD2	NA	TRBV12-3/TRBV12-4	TRBJ2-3	CASSLKRPSGIGDTQYF	TGTGCCAGCAGTTTAAAAAGGCCTAGCGGGATAGGAGATACGCAGTATTTT
NA	NA	TRBV15	TRBJ2-3	CATSSTEEVTDTQYF	TGTGCCACCAGCTCCACGGAGGAAGTCACAGATACGCAGTATTTT
TRBD2	few	TRBV4-2	TRBJ2-5	CASSQMSGRSQKETQYF	TGTGCCAGCAGCCAAATGAGCGGGAGGTCCCAGAAGGAGACCCAGTACTTC
NA	NA	TRBV29-1	TRBJ2-7	CSVVANREYEQYF	TGCAGCGTTGTAGCGAACAGGGAATACGAGCAGTACTTC
NA	NA	TRBV6-5	TRBJ1-1	CASSYRGRGSTEAFF	TGTGCCAGCAGTTACAGGGGGAGGGGTTCAACTGAAGCTTTCTTT
TRBD1	NA	TRBV20-1	TRBJ2-7	CSARGNPDRGYYEQYF	TGCAGTGCTAGAGGCAACCCGGACAGGGGTTACTACGAGCAGTACTTC
NA	NA	TRBV5-1	TRBJ1-1	CASSVNTGTEAFF	TGCGCCAGCAGCGTAAACACCGGCACTGAAGCTTTCTTT